Presented here are 16 T cell receptor beta chains from one specimen sequenced in a study of shared clonotypes between healthy human individuals. Libraries were prepared by immunoSEQ multiplex PCR; TCRdb keeps only in-frame clonotypes and omits some of them. This table has some 2.4 million clones, more than 85% appearing once. The material sequenced was naive CD4+ T cells from PBMCs. Subset defined: CD45RA+ positively selected. Receptors originate from a man between 18 and 29 years old in good health. Some clones in this sample may be carry-over from other donors' samples.

CDR3 protein: CASTAAGDNEQFF. DNA for the CDR3: TGTGCCAGCACGGCAGCGGGGGACAATGAGCAGTTCTTC. The chain has TRBV6-5 and TRBJ2-1; TRBD2 matches at 8 bases. Germline lookup yields CDR1 MNHEY and CDR2 SVGAGI. This CDR3 is 13 amino acids long. The V gene end was trimmed by 7 bases and the J gene end by 5 bases; junction bases not matched to a gene: 4.

On this clone itself: This same CDR3 is encoded by further DNA sequences in the sample. V and J are TRBV5-1 and TRBJ2-5; TRBD1 is a possible D gene (6 bases). The V end lost 4 bases, the J end lost 4 bases, and 11 bases lay between the germline ends. This CDR3 region has 13 residues. Germline values: CDR1 SGHRS, CDR2 YFSETQ. CDR3 residues: CASSPGEGETQYF. Written as DNA, the CDR3 is TGCGCCAGCAGCCCAGGGGAAGGAGAGACCCAGTACTTC.

This clone was detected a few times. V gene TRBV5-1 combines with J gene TRBJ1-1; unclear D gene. The V end was cut by 4 bases, the J end by 4 bases, with 8 bases between. CDR3 length: 12 residues. Germline V CDR1 and CDR2: SGHRS, YFSETQ. CDR3 sequence (DNA): TGCGCCAGCAGCCCCCCGACCACTGAAGCTTTCTTT. Its translation is CASSPPTTEAFF.

The sample holds one count of this clone. The chain combines TRBV2 with TRBJ1-4; weak D call: TRBD1 (5 bases). Germline V gene lookup returns CDR1 SNHLY and CDR2 FYNNEI. The CDR3 is 17 residues long. The ends were cut back, 6 bases at V and 0 bases at J, with 17 bases in the middle. This CDR3 reads CASRGDDKFATNEKLFF. In DNA form, the CDR3 reads TGTGCCAGCAGGGGGGACGACAAGTTTGCAACTAATGAAAAACTGTTTTTT. The variable domain in full, completed from reference TRBV2 and TRBJ1-4, reads EPEVTQTPSHQVTQMGQEVILRCVPISNHLYFYWYRQILGQKVEFLVSFYNNEISEKSEIFDDQFSVERPDGSNFTLKIRSTKLEDSAMYFCASRGDDKFATNEKLFFGSGTQLSVL.

This chain uses TRBV28 with TRBJ1-2; 7 bases are a match to TRBD1. V was clipped by 7 bases and J by 3 bases; unmatched bases: 5. Germline CDR1 and CDR2: MDHEN and SYDVKM. This CDR3 spans 13 amino acids. The CDR3 nucleotides are TGTGCCAGCACCTTCAGGGGGTACTATGGCTACACCTTC. The encoded protein is CASTFRGYYGYTF.

J is TRBJ2-7 and V is TRBV30; weak D call: TRBD1 (6 bases). CDR3 length equals 13 residues. The V gene's germline CDR1 is GTSNPN and CDR2 SVGIG (reference sequence). V dropped 7 bases and J dropped 2 bases, with 15 bases sitting between them. This chain's CDR3 is CAFKRQDPYEQYF. CDR3 sequence (DNA): TGTGCCTTCAAACGACAGGACCCCTACGAGCAGTACTTC. Together with reference TRBV30 and TRBJ2-7, the CDR3 gives the full variable domain: SQTIHQWPATLVQPVGSPLSLECTVEGTSNPNLYWYRQAAGRGLQLLFYSVGIGQISSEVPQNLSASRPQDRQFILSSKKLLLSDSGFYLCAFKRQDPYEQYFGPGTRLTVT.

CDR3: CASSTGLLRETQYF. CDR3 nucleotide sequence: TGCGCCAGCAGCACGGGACTCCTGAGGGAGACCCAGTACTTC. V gene TRBV5-1 combines with J gene TRBJ2-5, with a tentative D call TRBD2 (6 bases). The CDR3 spans 14 residues. Germline V CDR1 and CDR2: SGHRS, YFSETQ. Trimming pared 4 bases from V and 5 bases from J, leaving 15 bases between.

The chain employs TRBV18 and TRBJ2-2; maybe TRBD2 (5 bases). Trimming shortened V by 3 bases and J by 1 base, and 12 bases separated the two germline ends. Germline V gene sequence: CDR1 KGHSH, CDR2 LQKENI. The CDR3 runs to 16 residues. CDR3: CASSPFAGVNTGELFF. The CDR3 DNA is TGTGCCAGCTCACCCTTTGCGGGTGTGAACACCGGGGAGCTGTTTTTT.

The chain carries TRBV6-5 and TRBJ2-3, with D possibly matching TRBD1 (6 bases). The V end was cut by 5 bases, the J end by 0 bases, with 9 bases between. The CDR3 runs to 14 residues. Germline loops: CDR1 MNHEY, CDR2 SVGAGI. The CDR3 nucleotides are TGTGCCAGCAGTCGGGACATCAGCACAGATACGCAGTATTTT. Its protein is CASSRDISTDTQYF.

The chain couples TRBV7-9 to TRBJ2-7, with 8 bases fitting TRBD1. The CDR3 sequence is 18 residues long. After removal of 1 base from V and 3 bases from J, the junction contained 14 bases not matched to a gene. CDR1 SEHNR and CDR2 FQNEAQ come from the germline V gene (reference sequence). The CDR3 sequence is CASSLVPRSNRGIYEQYF. The CDR3 DNA sequence: TGTGCCAGCAGCTTAGTCCCCCGCTCGAACAGGGGGATCTACGAGCAGTACTTC. Filled out from reference TRBV7-9 and TRBJ2-7, the complete variable domain reads DTGVSQNPRHKITKRGQNVTFRCDPISEHNRLYWYRQTLGQGPEFLTYFQNEAQLEKSRLLSDRFSAERPKGSFSTLEIQRTEQGDSAMYLCASSLVPRSNRGIYEQYFGPGTRLTVT.

The chain uses TRBV5-4 and TRBJ2-3, with 7 bases that match TRBD1. The germline V gene has CDR1 SGHNT and CDR2 YYREEE (reference sequence). CDR3 size: 13 residues. The V and J ends lost 7 bases and 3 bases, in that order; junction bases with no gene match: 5. CDR3 sequence (DNA): TGTGCCAGCCGGACAGGTCTGACAGATACGCAGTATTTT. As protein: CASRTGLTDTQYF.

A remark on this clone: Its ends do not fully match the called genes, so a read error is possible. The V gene is TRBV7-9, the J gene TRBJ2-1; 11 bases are shared with TRBD2. The CDR3 is 14 residues long. In germline, CDR1 is SEHNR, CDR2 FQNEAQ (reference sequence). The CDR3 region has the DNA TGTGCCAGCTTAGCGGGAGGGTTTGGTACCTCCTTGGTCTTC. Encoded protein: CASLAGGFGTSLVF. Using reference TRBV7-9 and TRBJ2-1 for the parts outside the CDR3, the full variable domain is DTGVSQNPRHKITKRGQNVTFRCDPISEHNRLYWYRQTLGQGPEFLTYFQNEAQLEKSRLLSDRFSAERPKGSFSTLEIQRTEQGDSAMYLCASLAGGFGTSLVFGPGTRLTVL.

This chain uses TRBV7-9 with TRBJ1-1, with 8 bases identical to TRBD1. The CDR3 is 14 amino acids. Germline CDR1 SEHNR, CDR2 FQNEAQ (reference sequence). Trimming took 5 bases from V and 4 from J; bases not matched to a gene: 6. In DNA form, the CDR3 reads TGTGCCAGCAGCCCACAAACAGGGGGCACTGAAGCTTTCTTT. The encoded protein is CASSPQTGGTEAFF.

The chain couples TRBV12-5 to TRBJ2-3; TRBD2 matches at 13 bases. V shed 1 base, J shed 3 bases, and the junction held 7 bases outside the gene matches. This CDR3 contains 18 residues. Per germline, CDR1 LGHNT and CDR2 FRNRAP. In DNA form, the CDR3 reads TGTGCTAGTGGTTTGGCCCTACTAGCGGGAGGGAATACAGATACGCAGTATTTT. Protein sequence: CASGLALLAGGNTDTQYF.

The rearrangement uses TRBV7-9 and TRBJ2-3, with TRBD2 matching over 7 bases. Trimming cost V 0 bases and J 13 bases; bases outside gene matches: 7. This CDR3 comprises 13 residues. CDR1 SEHNR and CDR2 FQNEAQ come from the germline V gene (reference sequence). CDR3 amino acids: CASSLAGRQWEYF. CDR3 nucleotides: TGTGCCAGCAGCTTAGCCGGGAGGCAGTGGGAGTATTTT.

The gene calls are TRBV7-8 and TRBJ2-7, with 10 bases identical to TRBD1. V shed 4 bases and J 3 bases; nucleotides not matched to a gene: 9. The germline gives CDR1 SGHVS, CDR2 FQNEAQ. CDR3 size: 16 residues. The CDR3 sequence is CASSSRDRGRYYEQYF. The CDR3 DNA reads as TGTGCCAGCAGCTCCAGAGACAGGGGGCGGTACTACGAGCAGTACTTC. Complete variable domain (other parts from reference TRBV7-8 and TRBJ2-7): GAGVSQSPRYKVAKRGQDVALRCDPISGHVSLFWYQQALGQGPEFLTYFQNEAQLDKSGLPSDRFFAERPEGSVSTLKIQRTQQEDSAVYLCASSSRDRGRYYEQYFGPGTRLTVT.